This T cell receptor beta chain was identified during a study of T cells in Graves' hyperthyroidism and ophthalmopathy. Study findings and constraints: Blood also contained most expanded thyroid clonotypes above 0.001.

RNA transcripts gave rise to amplified TCR beta CDR3 regions. HTBI primers were employed in a first-round RT-PCR of the TCR CDR3. From the multiplex PCR reads, TCRdb called clonotypes with MiXCR, one entry per CDR3 protein. The repertoire holds a few hundred thousand distinct CDR3 sequences, around 43% seen once, with about two fifths in the top ten. This clonotype was counted at least ten times. Its specificity is unknown. The diagnoses drew upon clinical symptoms, serum thyroxine and TRAb, thyroid ultrasound and orbital computed tomography. Between the trimmed V and J ends, which lost 6 bases and 1 base, there was a span of 9 bases. CDR3 size: 13 residues.

This sequence joins TRBV12-3 or TRBV12-4 and TRBJ1-1; D gene ambiguous. The TCR sequence derives from an adult woman with Graves' disease, either hyperthyroidism or ophthalmopathy (not recorded which). Sequences were obtained from peripheral blood or thyroid tissue (not recorded which). The CDR3 nucleotides are TGTGCCAGCAGAAGGGTGGGGAACACTGAAGCTTTCTTT. Protein sequence: CASRRVGNTEAFF.